This TCR beta chain was sequenced in a study of cytomegalovirus exposure and HLA in healthy donors. General study points: TCR beta chains numbering under 200 were designated cytomegalovirus-associated.

The CDR3 extends over 15 amino acids. The germline V gene has CDR1 MGHRA and CDR2 YSYEKL. V was pared by 4 bases and J by 1 base, with 6 bases of the junction left unmatched. Worth noting for this clone: The antigen remains unidentified.

It was with 60 Vbeta and 13 Jbeta primers that the PCR ran. TCRdb's table, derived via immunoSEQ multiplex PCR, lists solely in-frame clones and lacks some. Of under 130,000 clones listed, around 80% were seen once; the top ten hold approximately 2%. The TCR originated in a man in his thirties or forties in good health and CMV-seronegative. Sequencing input: PBMCs. This chain uses TRBV4-1 with TRBJ2-7, with TRBD1 identical over 8 bases. This CDR3 is CASSPGTGASYEQYF. CDR3 DNA sequence: TGCGCCAGCAGCCCCGGGACAGGAGCTTCCTACGAGCAGTACTTC.